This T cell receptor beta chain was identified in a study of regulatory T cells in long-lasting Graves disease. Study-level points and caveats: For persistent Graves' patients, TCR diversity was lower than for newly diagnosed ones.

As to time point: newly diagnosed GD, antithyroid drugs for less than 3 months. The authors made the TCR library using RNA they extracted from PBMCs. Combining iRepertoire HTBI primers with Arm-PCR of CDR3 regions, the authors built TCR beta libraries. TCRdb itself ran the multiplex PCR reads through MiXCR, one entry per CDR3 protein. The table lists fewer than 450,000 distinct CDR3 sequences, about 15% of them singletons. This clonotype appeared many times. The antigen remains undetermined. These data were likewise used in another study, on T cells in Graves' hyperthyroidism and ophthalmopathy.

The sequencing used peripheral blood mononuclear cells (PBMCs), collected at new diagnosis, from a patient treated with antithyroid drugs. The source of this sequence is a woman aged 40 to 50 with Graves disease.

The CDR3 nucleotides are TGCAGTGCTGACCCGGGACTAGTCGCAGATACGCAGTATTTT. It specifies CSADPGLVADTQYF. This chain connects TRBV20-1 to TRBJ2-3, with 8 bases lining up with TRBD2. Per the germline V gene, CDR1 is DFQATT and CDR2 is SNEGSKA (reference sequence). After removal of 5 bases from V and 4 bases from J, the junction contained 8 bases not matched to a gene. There are 14 residues in the CDR3.